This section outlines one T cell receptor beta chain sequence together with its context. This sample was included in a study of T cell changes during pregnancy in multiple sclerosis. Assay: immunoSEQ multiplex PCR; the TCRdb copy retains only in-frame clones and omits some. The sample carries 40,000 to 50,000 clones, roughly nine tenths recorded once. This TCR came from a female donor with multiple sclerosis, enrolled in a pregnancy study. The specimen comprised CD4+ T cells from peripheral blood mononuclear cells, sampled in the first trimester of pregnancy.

Written as DNA, the CDR3 is TGTGCCAGCAGCCCGGAGACAGCCGCTAACTATGGCTACACCTTC. This gives the protein CASSPETAANYGYTF. V is TRBV7-9 and J is TRBJ1-2; TRBD1 might be the D (5 bases). V lost 5 bases and J 0 bases, leaving 13 bases between the germline ends. Germline CDR1 reads SEHNR; CDR2 reads FQNEAQ (reference sequence). This CDR3 is 15 amino acids long.